The sequence of this T cell receptor beta chain was determined in a study of control samples from healthy donors and cancer patients. Only in-frame clones appear in the TCRdb table, and some are missing; sequencing was by immunoSEQ multiplex PCR. Of about 57,000 clones listed, 75% to 95% are singletons. Specimen: PBMCs. This TCR was recovered from a man between 25 and 39 years old with colorectal cancer.

The chain's CDR3 is CASTRGNQETQYF. In DNA, the CDR3 is TGTGCCAGCACCCGGGGAAACCAAGAGACCCAGTACTTC. The genes are TRBV5-4 and TRBJ2-5; D is perhaps TRBD2 (5 bases). The CDR3 runs to 13 residues. V was cut by 6 bases and J by 0 bases, with 9 bases left in between. Germline lookup yields CDR1 SGHNT and CDR2 YYREEE (reference sequence).